This section outlines one T cell receptor (beta chain) sequence together with its context. The data are from a study of CD8+ T cells in alopecia areata. Following RNA extraction, reverse transcription yielded cDNA that acted as the sequencing template. Assay used: immunoSEQ multiplex PCR; TCRdb lists only in-frame clones, some missing. This table has fewer than 200,000 clones, around 50% appearing once. Trimming left V 6 bases short and J 7 bases short, with 15 bases between. This CDR3 region has 13 residues. Germline V gene sequence: CDR1 SGHAT, CDR2 FQNNGV. The receptor was derived from a human donor with alopecia areata. The sequencing used CD4+ T cells sorted from blood, collected at week 0. The genes are TRBV11-2 and TRBJ1-1; D might be TRBD1 (5 bases). CDR3 loop: CASSTISGSEAFF. The DNA of the CDR3 is TGTGCCAGCAGTACAATCTCAGGGAGTGAAGCTTTCTTT.